One T cell receptor beta chain is described in this entry. The sample comes from a study of blood T cell repertoires in COVID-19. Sequencing was performed with immunoSEQ multiplex PCR; in TCRdb, only in-frame clones are kept and a portion is missing. The data show hundreds of thousands of clones, with around nine tenths seen just once and 2.5% to 3.5% held by the top ten. CDR3 length: 17 residues. With 2 bases removed from V and 0 bases from J, the gap between germline ends came to 14 bases. Germline loops: CDR1 MDHEN, CDR2 SYDVKM. The receptor comes from a woman between 50 and 59 years old who had been exposed to COVID-19. The source material was PBMCs or T cells enriched from blood (not recorded which). The chain carries TRBV28 and TRBJ1-5; D call uncertain. The CDR3 coding sequence is TGTGCCAGCAGTTTAAGCATCGGGGTAAATAGCAATCAGCCCCAGCATTTT. Residues: CASSLSIGVNSNQPQHF.